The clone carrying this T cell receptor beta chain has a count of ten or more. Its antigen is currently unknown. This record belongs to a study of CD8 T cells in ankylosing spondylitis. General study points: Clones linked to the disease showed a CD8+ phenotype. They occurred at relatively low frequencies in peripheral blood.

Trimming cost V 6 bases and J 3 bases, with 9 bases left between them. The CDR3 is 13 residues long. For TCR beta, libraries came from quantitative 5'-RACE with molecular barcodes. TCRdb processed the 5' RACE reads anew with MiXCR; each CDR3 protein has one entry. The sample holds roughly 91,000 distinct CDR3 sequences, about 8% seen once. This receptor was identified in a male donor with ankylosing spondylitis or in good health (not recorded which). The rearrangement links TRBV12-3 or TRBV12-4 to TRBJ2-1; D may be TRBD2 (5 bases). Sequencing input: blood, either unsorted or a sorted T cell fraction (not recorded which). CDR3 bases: TGTGCCAGCAGAGCCACTAGCTACAATGAGCAGTTCTTC. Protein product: CASRATSYNEQFF.